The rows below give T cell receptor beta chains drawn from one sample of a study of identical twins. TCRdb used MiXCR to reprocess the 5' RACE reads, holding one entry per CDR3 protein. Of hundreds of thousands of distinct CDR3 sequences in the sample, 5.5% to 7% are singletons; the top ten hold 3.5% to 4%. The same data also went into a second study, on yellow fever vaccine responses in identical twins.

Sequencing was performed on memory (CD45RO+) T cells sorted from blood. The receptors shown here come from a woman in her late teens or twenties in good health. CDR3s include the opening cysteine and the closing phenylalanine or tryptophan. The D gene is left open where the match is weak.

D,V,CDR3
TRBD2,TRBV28,CASSDPSSGSSYEQYF
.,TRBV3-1,CASSFPQGLSTDTQYF
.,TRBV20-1,CSASGGLVEKLFF
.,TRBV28,CASKTTLSSYNEQFF
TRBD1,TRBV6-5,CASSYRLVDRAGNNEQFF
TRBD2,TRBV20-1,CSADPSGRREQYF
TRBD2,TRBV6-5,CASSFGGGVNNEQFF
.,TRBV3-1,CASSQAGQQNQPQHF
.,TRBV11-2,CASSRGGVSTDTQYF
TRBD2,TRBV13,CASSLGTSYFTDTQYF
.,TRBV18,CASSPPKEDNEQFF
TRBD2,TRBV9,CASSVEIAGQDTQYF
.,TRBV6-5,CASSSGTAIGNTIYF
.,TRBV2,CASSGVPGNQPQHF
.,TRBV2,CASSENGGVTDTQYF
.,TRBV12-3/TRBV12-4,CASSPGFRVNTEAFF
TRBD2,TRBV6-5,CASSYVFGGSSYNEQFF
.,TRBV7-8,CASSPGVGQQETQYF
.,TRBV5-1,CASSWDWGLGGTDTQYF
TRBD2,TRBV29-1,CSVVETSGDYNEQFF
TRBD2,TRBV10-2,CAMQAGRVDEQFF
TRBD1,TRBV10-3,CAISADPGQGRRALHF
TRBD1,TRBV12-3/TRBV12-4,CASSSQGAGAEAFF
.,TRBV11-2,CASTGDNTGELFF
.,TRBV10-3,CAISESSGIGEPQHF
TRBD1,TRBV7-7,CASSLGQGETQYF
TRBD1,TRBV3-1,CASSQQGAGTGELFF
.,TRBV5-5,CASSLGPREDQPQHF
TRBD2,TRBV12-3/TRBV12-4,CASSRLAGGIDTQYF
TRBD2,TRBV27,CASSLSGGAGELFF
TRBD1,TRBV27,CASSLSWTGYGYTF
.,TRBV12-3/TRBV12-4,CASSSSSEPKYF
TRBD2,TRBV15,CATRDISGGSSYEQYF
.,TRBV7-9,CASSLNPPGQTGELFF
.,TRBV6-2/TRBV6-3,CASSYGNLDNSPLHF
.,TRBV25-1,CASSGRQSSYKDSYEQYF
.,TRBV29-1,CSVKEGLNTEAFF
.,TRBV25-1,CASSVVTDTQYF
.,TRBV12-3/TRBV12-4,CASSSTDTQYF
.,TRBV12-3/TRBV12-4,CASNPSARTDTQYF
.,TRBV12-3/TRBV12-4,CATLFWAGELFF
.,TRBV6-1,CASSFIFQRLMKGYNEQFF
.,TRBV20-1,CSARGTPGGVGTETQYF
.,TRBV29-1,CSVGARTFSSMNTEAFF
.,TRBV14,CASSQDHVPGRELFF
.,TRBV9,CASSSHGADTGYTF
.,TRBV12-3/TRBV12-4,CASQGGVLTDTQYF
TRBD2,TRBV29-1,CSGRGGHTDTQYF
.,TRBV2,CASSARVRDKGF
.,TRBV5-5,CASSSAPWGSAEAFF
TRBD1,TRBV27,CASRDRVPTDTQYF
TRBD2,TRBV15,CATSRDRAGGANIQYF
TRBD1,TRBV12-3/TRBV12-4,CASTPPGQGDEQFF
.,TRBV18,CASSPIGQGPLNYGYTF